The present entry profiles one T cell receptor (beta chain) with its context. The PCR ran on 60 Vbeta and 13 Jbeta primers. Sequencing used immunoSEQ multiplex PCR; TCRdb keeps in-frame clones, though not all of them. The top ten clones hold approximately 1.6% of a sample with 150,000 or so clones, around 78% of them seen once. These data belong to a study of cytomegalovirus exposure and HLA in healthy donors. The source is a woman between 18 and 30 years old in good health and CMV-seronegative. Source material: PBMCs.

This chain's CDR3 is CASSQTSEVTDTQYF. CDR3 in DNA: TGTGCCAGCAGTCAAACTAGCGAGGTCACAGATACGCAGTATTTT. This rearrangement joins TRBV7-9 to TRBJ2-3; 7 nucleotides match TRBD2. V was clipped by 6 bases and J by 2 bases; unmatched bases: 8. CDR1 is SEHNR and CDR2 is FQNEAQ in the germline V gene (reference sequence). The CDR3 is made up of 15 amino acids.